These 22 T cell receptor beta chains were sequenced from one sample in a study of read filtering for tumor transcriptome and immune sequencing. Molecular barcoded adaptors covering alpha/delta and beta/gamma chains were used on roughly 400 ng RNA. One entry per CDR3 protein results from TCRdb running MiXCR on the reads. The sample includes 100,000 to 150,000 distinct CDR3 sequences, 10% to 15% of them seen just once. The sequencing input was a population of CD138-negative cells sorted from bone marrow. These receptor sequences come from a donor aged 40 or older with multiple myeloma.

This clonotype appeared many times. This chain joins TRBV5-1 and TRBJ2-7, with 7 bases lining up with TRBD2. The CDR3 contains 13 residues. The V gene's germline CDR1 is SGHRS and CDR2 YFSETQ. V was clipped by 4 bases and J by 3 bases; unmatched bases: 4. CDR3 region: CASSAGDLYEQYF. Written as DNA, the CDR3 is TGCGCCAGCAGCGCGGGGGACCTCTACGAGCAGTACTTC. The whole variable domain, remainder taken from reference TRBV5-1 and TRBJ2-7, is KAGVTQTPRYLIKTRGQQVTLSCSPISGHRSVSWYQQTPGQGLQFLFEYFSETQRNKGNFPGRFSGRQFSNSRSEMNVSTLELGDSALYLCASSAGDLYEQYFGPGTRLTVT.

This clonotype was counted a few times. The rearrangement joins TRBV24-1 to TRBJ2-5; 7 bases are a match to TRBD1. This CDR3 is 13 amino acids long. The germline V gene has CDR1 KGHDR and CDR2 SFDVKD. V was clipped by 7 bases and J by 2 bases; unmatched bases: 3. Written as DNA, the CDR3 is TGTGCCACCAGGGGACAGTCGCAAGAGACCCAGTACTTC. This translates into CATRGQSQETQYF.

This clonotype was counted ten times or more. This sequence joins TRBV7-9 and TRBJ2-7, with unresolved D. The CDR3 is made up of 12 amino acids. The germline V gene has CDR1 SEHNR and CDR2 FQNEAQ (reference sequence). V was clipped by 2 bases and J by 4 bases, with 6 bases between them. CDR3 bases: TGTGCCAGCAGCTTAACAGCTTACGAGCAGTACTTC. As protein: CASSLTAYEQYF. Combining the CDR3 with reference TRBV7-9 and TRBJ2-7 gives the whole variable domain DTGVSQNPRHKITKRGQNVTFRCDPISEHNRLYWYRQTLGQGPEFLTYFQNEAQLEKSRLLSDRFSAERPKGSFSTLEIQRTEQGDSAMYLCASSLTAYEQYFGPGTRLTVT.

This clonotype was detected ten times or more. This chain joins TRBV19 and TRBJ2-2; D is unresolved. V was cut by 3 bases and J by 3 bases, with 8 bases left in between. The germline gives CDR1 LNHDA, CDR2 SQIVND (reference sequence). CDR3 size: 14 residues. CDR3 nucleotide sequence: TGTGCCAGTAGTATGAGGCACGACACCGGGGAGCTGTTTTTT. This gives the protein CASSMRHDTGELFF. Full variable domain (outside the CDR3, taken from reference TRBV19 and TRBJ2-2): DGGITQSPKYLFRKEGQNVTLSCEQNLNHDAMYWYRQDPGQGLRLIYYSQIVNDFQKGDIAEGYSVSREKKESFPLTVTSAQKNPTAFYLCASSMRHDTGELFFGEGSRLTVL.

This clonotype was recorded a few times. Being one base from a much bigger clone, this may be a read error. J is TRBJ2-1 and V is TRBV20-1; D is undetermined. CDR1 DFQATT and CDR2 SNEGSKA come from the germline V gene (reference sequence). The CDR3 spans 13 residues. The CDR3 sequence: CSARDLDHNAQFF. DNA for the CDR3: TGCAGTGCTAGAGATTTAGACCACAATGCGCAGTTCTTC.

As concerns this clonotype: One base away lies a much larger clone, so this may be a sequencing read error. The chain has TRBV12-3 or TRBV12-4 and TRBJ2-1, with D possibly TRBD1 on 6 matching bases. This CDR3 has 15 amino acids. The CDR3 is CASSLAQGHYNGQFF. CDR3 in DNA: TGTGCCAGCAGTTTAGCGCAGGGGCACTACAATGGGCAGTTCTTC.

As concerns this clonotype: With a much larger clone just one base away, this may be a read error. This sequence joins TRBV3-1 and TRBJ2-1, with 9 bases that match TRBD2. This CDR3 spans 15 amino acids. CDR1 is LGHDT and CDR2 is YNNKEL in the germline V gene (reference sequence). For the CDR3, the DNA is TGTGCCAGCAGCCAAGTGCTAGCGGGAATGAATGAGCAGTCCTTC. Its protein is CASSQVLAGMNEQSF.

On this clonotype itself: This may arise from a read error, as a much more abundant clone is one base away. V gene TRBV10-3 combines with J gene TRBJ2-7; 8 bases are a match to TRBD2. CDR1 and CDR2 from the germline V gene are ENHRY and SYGVKD. The length of the CDR3 is 15 residues. The CDR3 nucleotides read TGTGCCATCAGTGAGGCGGCGGGGGGTCAGTACGGGCAGTACTTC. Its translation: CAISEAAGGQYGQYF.

Regarding this clonotype: One end of the junction varies from germline; a read error may be responsible. This chain joins TRBV4-1 and TRBJ1-1; D call uncertain. This CDR3 is built from 13 residues. From germline, CDR1 is MGHRA and CDR2 YSYEKL. CDR3 in amino acids: CVSKGLGRGEAFF. DNA of the CDR3: TGCGTCAGCAAGGGATTAGGACGGGGTGAAGCTTTCTTT.

This clonotype was detected ten times or more. V and J are TRBV3-1 and TRBJ1-3; no clear D. The CDR3 runs 15 residues. Germline CDR1 is LGHDT and CDR2 is YNNKEL (reference sequence). The V and J ends lost 4 bases and 0 bases respectively, with 10 bases between them. CDR3 loop: CASSPRGSSGNTIYF. The CDR3 nucleotides read TGTGCCAGCAGCCCCCGAGGAAGCTCTGGAAACACCATATATTTT.

Turning to this clonotype: Given a much more abundant clone one base away, this may be a read error. V gene TRBV5-6 combines with J gene TRBJ1-1; D is uncertain. The end of the DNA aligns better with TRBJ2-3, so the J call may be wrong. Germline CDR1 and CDR2: SGHDT and YYEEEE. The CDR3 runs 16 residues. This CDR3 reads CASSLHAAGYTDTQYF. In DNA, the CDR3 is TGTGCCAGCAGCTTGCATGCTGCCGGATACACAGATACGCAGTATTTT.

Many counts were recorded for this clonotype. The chain employs TRBV20-1 and TRBJ1-4; D unclear. The germline gives CDR1 DFQATT, CDR2 SNEGSKA (reference sequence). The CDR3 is made up of 15 amino acids. V was trimmed by 6 bases and J by 0 bases, leaving 14 bases between them. The CDR3 region is CSAVAKPTTNEKLFF. The CDR3 DNA reads TGCAGTGCCGTCGCGAAGCCGACAACTAATGAAAAACTGTTTTTT.

This clonotype was observed at least ten times. The chain has TRBV20-1 and TRBJ2-7; TRBD1 matches at 8 bases. The V gene end was trimmed by 1 base and the J gene end by 4 bases; junction bases not matched to a gene: 6. Per the germline V gene, CDR1 is DFQATT and CDR2 is SNEGSKA (reference sequence). The CDR3 runs 14 residues. CDR3 DNA: TGCAGTGCTAGAGTTGGGACAGGATTGTACGAGCAGTACTTC. This gives the protein CSARVGTGLYEQYF.

This clonotype was seen ten or more times. V gene TRBV14 combines with J gene TRBJ2-1; TRBD2 might be the D (6 bases). The CDR3 contains 16 residues. Trimming left V 4 bases short and J 0 bases short, with 13 bases between. Germline values: CDR1 SGHDN, CDR2 FVKESK. The CDR3 is CASSPTGLLSYNEQFF. CDR3 nucleotide sequence: TGTGCCAGCAGCCCTACCGGACTACTCTCCTACAATGAGCAGTTCTTC.

This clonotype occurred many times. V and J are TRBV28 and TRBJ2-1; no clear D gene. The CDR3 totals 14 residues. Trimming cost V 2 bases and J 12 bases, with 17 bases left between them. The V gene's germline CDR1 is MDHEN and CDR2 SYDVKM. The CDR3 coding sequence is TGTGCCAGCAGTTTAGGCGGACGAGTCTCCTTGCAGTTCTTC. As protein: CASSLGGRVSLQFF.

This clonotype was detected many times. The chain is built from TRBV6-5 and TRBJ1-1; 9 bases are shared with TRBD1. In germline, CDR1 is MNHEY, CDR2 SVGAGI. V lost 6 bases to trimming and J lost 4 bases; unmatched junction nucleotides: 9. This CDR3 is 15 amino acids long. CDR3 in DNA: TGTGCCAGCAGCAGACCGGGACAGGGTGTCACTGAAGCTTTCTTT. It translates to CASSRPGQGVTEAFF.

Many counts were recorded for this clonotype. This chain links TRBV12-3 or TRBV12-4 with TRBJ1-6; D is possibly TRBD1 (6 bases). V was pared by 6 bases and J by 4 bases, with 10 bases between. The CDR3 is 14 residues long. CDR3 amino acids: CASSRQGYNSPLHF. The CDR3 DNA reads as TGTGCCAGCAGCCGGCAGGGGTATAATTCACCCCTCCACTTT.

This clonotype occurred many times. V usage is TRBV11-1 and J usage is TRBJ2-7, with D maybe TRBD2 (6 bases). Germline V lookup: CDR1 SGHAT, CDR2 FQDESV (reference sequence). V dropped 6 bases and J dropped 7 bases, with 16 bases sitting between them. The length of the CDR3 is 13 residues. The CDR3 DNA reads TGTGCCAGCAGTCGAATTTCGGCGGGAGAGCAGTACTTC. Protein: CASSRISAGEQYF.

This clonotype was recorded many times. V and J are TRBV20-1 and TRBJ2-5; the match to TRBD1 covers 9 bases. Germline V gene sequence: CDR1 DFQATT, CDR2 SNEGSKA (reference sequence). Unmatched junction bases numbered 3, after V lost 8 bases and J lost 5 bases. The CDR3 covers 11 residues. The CDR3 DNA reads as TGCAGTTCGACAGGGGGGGAGACCCAGTACTTC. Translating it yields CSSTGGETQYF.

As regards this clonotype: Just one base apart from a much larger clone, this may be a read error. The final CDR3 position lacks the conserved phenylalanine or tryptophan, pointing to a likely read error. This sequence joins TRBV30 and TRBJ1-5, with D perhaps TRBD1 (5 bases). In germline, CDR1 is GTSNPN, CDR2 SVGIG (reference sequence). Trimming removed 3 bases from V and 6 bases from J, with 15 bases in between. CDR3 length equals 14 residues. CDR3 protein: CAWSGRQGGQPQHS. CDR3 bases: TGTGCCTGGAGCGGACGGCAGGGAGGTCAGCCCCAGCATTCT.

The chain carries TRBV12-3 or TRBV12-4 and TRBJ2-2; D gene ambiguous. V was shortened by 10 bases and J by 0 bases, with 18 bases between the two germline ends. This CDR3 is 16 amino acids long. CDR3 in amino acids: CATHQWMPTNTGELFF. In nucleotides, the CDR3 is TGTGCCACTCATCAGTGGATGCCTACGAACACCGGGGAGCTGTTTTTT.

This clonotype was observed at least ten times. V gene TRBV20-1 combines with J gene TRBJ2-3; 7 positions agree with TRBD2. Germline trimming cut 3 bases from V and 4 bases from J; bases unmatched to any gene: 4. Germline V gene lookup returns CDR1 DFQATT and CDR2 SNEGSKA (reference sequence). The CDR3 loop spans 13 amino acids. The DNA of the CDR3 is TGCAGTGCTAGGGGGGGGTCAGCAGATACGCAGTATTTT. This translates into CSARGGSADTQYF.